This T cell receptor beta chain appears in the sequencing data of a study of cytomegalovirus exposure and HLA in healthy donors. Whole-study results and caveats: The majority of TCR sequences were rare, yet some public TCRs appeared in many donors. Reports state that TCR beta sequences accurately predicted most subjects' HLA-A and HLA-B alleles. According to the study, roughly 180 TCR beta chains were cytomegalovirus-associated.

The PCR used 60 Vbeta and 13 Jbeta primers. Assay used: immunoSEQ multiplex PCR; TCRdb lists only in-frame clones, some missing. The data show 150,000 to 250,000 clones, around 81% seen once. With 4 bases clipped from V and 6 bases from J, the junction kept 4 bases outside the gene matches. From germline, CDR1 is SGHRS and CDR2 YFSETQ. CDR3 length: 15 residues. Note on this clone: No antigen is known for it.

The gene calls are TRBV5-1 and TRBJ1-4, with 12 bases fitting TRBD1. Sequencing was done on a sample of PBMCs. This receptor was obtained from a man aged 25 to 40 in good health and CMV-seronegative. This chain's CDR3 is CASSTGTGGHEKLFF. The CDR3 DNA reads as TGCGCCAGCAGCACCGGGACAGGGGGCCATGAAAAACTGTTTTTT.